Sequencing of this TCR beta chain was carried out in a study of cytomegalovirus exposure and HLA in healthy donors. The PCR made use of 60 Vbeta and 13 Jbeta primers. As originally analysed: In a later analysis, of 70 million to 85 million unique beta chains, roughly 10 million appeared in at least two donors. Method: immunoSEQ multiplex PCR; TCRdb's copy keeps in-frame clones and lacks some. V and J calls and clone size are copied from that table; D and trimming were computed from the DNA. Counted here are about 160,000 clones, less than 90% occurring once; the ten biggest clones make up around 1%. Trimming removed 0 bases from V and 7 bases from J; junction bases left unmatched: 8. Germline CDR1 and CDR2: SGHRS and YFSETQ. The CDR3 extends over 16 amino acids. Whole-study findings and limits: Cytomegalovirus-associated TCR beta chains were listed, numbering under 200. Analysis was carried out at a later point, and it linked a missense DCLRE1C variant to TCR beta V- and J-gene trimming.

Healthy bone marrow donors supplied every sample. As regards this clone: Its antigen remains unidentified. Within the sample, other DNA sequences also encode this same CDR3.

This receptor was identified in a man aged 25-45 years in good health and CMV-seronegative. V and J are TRBV5-1 and TRBJ2-1; TRBD2 matches at 9 bases. The sequenced sample consisted of PBMCs. CDR3 coding DNA: TGCGCCAGCAGCTTGGGAATCGGGACTAGCTGGAATGAGCAGTTCTTC. Translating gives CASSLGIGTSWNEQFF. Complete variable domain (other parts from reference TRBV5-1 and TRBJ2-1): KAGVTQTPRYLIKTRGQQVTLSCSPISGHRSVSWYQQTPGQGLQFLFEYFSETQRNKGNFPGRFSGRQFSNSRSEMNVSTLELGDSALYLCASSLGIGTSWNEQFFGPGTRLTVL.